The 26 T cell receptor beta chains reported below all come from one sample, sequenced in a study of beta chain features in type 1 diabetes. Findings of the study overall: Shortening of TCRB CDR3s, moderate but significant, appeared in all four CD4+ subsets of Type 1 diabetes patients.

The investigators reverse transcribed all of the isolated RNA, so they sequenced expressed TCRB transcripts. Profiling relied on immunoSEQ multiplex PCR, and the TCRdb table lists in-frame clones only, not all of them. Of roughly 230,000 clones listed, approximately 10% are singletons. Antigens for these TCRs are unknown. Specimen: naive CD4+ T cells from blood. Source of these receptors: a man between 25 and 39 years old with type 1 diabetes.

This clone was seen more than once but under ten times. The rearrangement joins TRBV29-1 to TRBJ2-5, with D possibly being TRBD2 (7 bases). The CDR3 length is 12 residues. V was cut by 7 bases and J by 5 bases, with 14 bases left in between. In germline, CDR1 is SQVTM, CDR2 ANQGSEA. CDR3 amino acids: CSAQGGGETQYF. The DNA for the CDR3 is TGCAGCGCGCAAGGGGGAGGGGAGACCCAGTACTTC.

Only a few counts were recorded for this clone. The chain combines TRBV15 with TRBJ1-2, with D perhaps matching TRBD1 (5 bases). CDR3 size: 14 residues. V was clipped by 0 bases and J by 7 bases, with 12 bases between them. Germline V gene sequence: CDR1 LNHNV, CDR2 YYDKDF (reference sequence). The CDR3 sequence: CATSRDGRVGGYTF. In DNA form, the CDR3 reads TGTGCCACCAGCAGAGATGGCAGGGTGGGTGGCTACACCTTC.

This clone was recorded a few times. This chain joins TRBV29-1 and TRBJ2-3; 11 bases line up with TRBD1. J lost 2 bases, V lost 8 bases, and 6 bases had no gene match. This CDR3 contains 14 residues. Germline loops: CDR1 SQVTM, CDR2 ANQGSEA. CDR3 amino acids: CSIGQGAFTDTQYF. The CDR3 nucleotides are TGCAGCATAGGACAGGGGGCGTTCACAGATACGCAGTATTTT.

The V gene is TRBV18, the J gene TRBJ2-7; 8 nucleotides match TRBD2. Germline lookup yields CDR1 KGHSH and CDR2 LQKENI. Trimming cost V 0 bases and J 6 bases; bases outside gene matches: 13. The CDR3 is made up of 17 amino acids. The DNA of the CDR3 is TGTGCCAGCTCACCACCGTCCACGGTAGGGCGGGGGGCCGAGCAGTACTTC. Protein sequence: CASSPPSTVGRGAEQYF.

This chain joins TRBV4-1 and TRBJ1-5; no firm D call. CDR1 and CDR2 from the germline V gene are MGHRA and YSYEKL. Trimming left V 4 bases short and J 1 base short, with 11 bases between. The CDR3 has 15 amino acids. The CDR3 loop reads CASSPVEGSNQPQHF. The DNA for the CDR3 is TGCGCCAGCAGCCCCGTTGAGGGAAGCAATCAGCCCCAGCATTTT.

This clone was recorded a few times. This rearrangement joins TRBV19 to TRBJ1-2; 8 bases fit TRBD1. Trimming took 4 bases from V and 11 from J; bases not matched to a gene: 6. This CDR3 is 12 amino acids long. Looked up from germline, CDR1 is LNHDA and CDR2 is SQIVND (reference sequence). The CDR3 DNA reads TGTGCCAGTAGTACCCGACAGGGGAAGTACACCTTC. This translates into CASSTRQGKYTF.

In its sample, this clone was seen a few times. The rearrangement links TRBV28 to TRBJ1-2; 7 nucleotides line up with TRBD1. Per germline, CDR1 MDHEN and CDR2 SYDVKM. This CDR3 spans 13 amino acids. V was pared by 2 bases and J by 5 bases, with 2 bases of the junction left unmatched. CDR3 DNA sequence: TGTGCCAGCAGTTTAGACAGGGATTATGGCTACACCTTC. Translating it yields CASSLDRDYGYTF.

This clone showed up just a few times. The chain uses TRBV2 and TRBJ2-1, with D tentatively TRBD2 (5 bases). Deletions cut 6 bases from V and 10 bases from J, with 13 bases between. The length of the CDR3 is 12 residues. CDR1 is SNHLY and CDR2 is FYNNEI in the germline V gene. As DNA, the CDR3 is TGTGCCAGCAGGCCACTAGGAGCCGAGCAGTTCTTC. Protein product: CASRPLGAEQFF.

This clone occurred a few times. The chain has TRBV7-9 and TRBJ2-7; weak D call: TRBD2 (7 bases). Germline V gives CDR1 SEHNR, CDR2 FQNEAQ (reference sequence). This CDR3 is 15 amino acids long. The V and J ends lost 3 bases and 0 bases respectively, with 12 bases between them. The DNA of the CDR3 is TGTGCCAGCAGCTTGACGGGGGGCATCTCCTACGAGCAGTACTTC. This translates into CASSLTGGISYEQYF.

The V call is TRBV2, the J call TRBJ2-5, with D uncertain. The CDR3 totals 10 residues. Per the germline V gene, CDR1 is SNHLY and CDR2 is FYNNEI. The V and J ends lost 6 bases and 9 bases respectively, with 8 bases between them. The CDR3 loop is CASRKPPQYF. CDR3 coding DNA: TGTGCCAGCAGGAAGCCTCCCCAGTACTTC.

There are a few counts of this clone. The V call is TRBV5-6, the J call TRBJ2-1; 8 bases map to TRBD2. Losses at the gene ends were 2 bases for V and 0 bases for J; bases not matched to a gene: 7. The CDR3 totals 17 residues. Per the germline V gene, CDR1 is SGHDT and CDR2 is YYEEEE. CDR3 sequence: CASSFNRGGSSYNEQFF. CDR3 coding DNA: TGTGCCAGCAGCTTCAATCGGGGGGGTAGCTCCTACAATGAGCAGTTCTTC.

This chain connects TRBV2 to TRBJ1-5; 10 positions agree with TRBD1. Trimming at V came to 5 bases and at J to 3 bases, leaving 4 bases not matched to a gene. CDR3 length: 15 amino acids. Looked up from germline, CDR1 is SNHLY and CDR2 is FYNNEI. The CDR3 DNA is TGTGCCAGCAGTCCGGGGACAGGGGCCAATCAGCCCCAGCATTTT. This translates into CASSPGTGANQPQHF.

This clone turned up a few times. The chain joins TRBV5-1 to TRBJ2-3; perhaps TRBD2 as D (5 bases). The CDR3 length is 14 residues. Deletions cut 0 bases from V and 0 bases from J, with 5 bases between. The germline V gene has CDR1 SGHRS and CDR2 YFSETQ. The chain's CDR3 is CASSLGTSTDTQYF. DNA of the CDR3: TGCGCCAGCAGCTTGGGGACTAGCACAGATACGCAGTATTTT. The complete variable domain, with remaining parts taken from reference TRBV5-1 and TRBJ2-3, reads KAGVTQTPRYLIKTRGQQVTLSCSPISGHRSVSWYQQTPGQGLQFLFEYFSETQRNKGNFPGRFSGRQFSNSRSEMNVSTLELGDSALYLCASSLGTSTDTQYFGPGTRLTVL.

This clone was counted only a few times. The chain has TRBV5-1 and TRBJ2-2; D is ambiguous. Per germline, CDR1 SGHRS and CDR2 YFSETQ. Between the trimmed V and J ends, which lost 1 base and 7 bases, there was a span of 2 bases. The CDR3 has 11 amino acids. The CDR3 reads CASSLHGELFF. As DNA, the CDR3 is TGCGCCAGCAGCTTGCACGGGGAGCTGTTTTTT. Full variable domain (missing parts from reference TRBV5-1 and TRBJ2-2): KAGVTQTPRYLIKTRGQQVTLSCSPISGHRSVSWYQQTPGQGLQFLFEYFSETQRNKGNFPGRFSGRQFSNSRSEMNVSTLELGDSALYLCASSLHGELFFGEGSRLTVL.

The chain employs TRBV30 and TRBJ1-2, with 8 bases matching TRBD1. V trimming: 2 bases; J trimming: 8 bases; junction bases outside the gene matches: 7. Germline V lookup: CDR1 GTSNPN, CDR2 SVGIG (reference sequence). This CDR3 has 13 residues. CDR3 protein: CAWSPTGGEGYTF. DNA for the CDR3: TGTGCCTGGAGTCCAACAGGGGGGGAAGGCTACACCTTC.

This clone has more than one count but fewer than ten. This rearrangement joins TRBV28 to TRBJ1-3; D gene uncertain. Germline CDR1 reads MDHEN; CDR2 reads SYDVKM. The length of the CDR3 is 15 residues. V shed 4 bases and J shed 2 bases, with 12 bases lying between them. CDR3 nucleotides: TGTGCCAGCAGTTCCCTGGAGGTCACTGGAAACACCATATATTTT. As protein: CASSSLEVTGNTIYF.

The chain combines TRBV9 with TRBJ2-3; 11 nucleotides align to TRBD2. Germline lookup yields CDR1 SGDLS and CDR2 YYNGEE. J gave up 3 bases and V 7 bases, and 10 bases lay outside the gene matches. This CDR3 has 16 amino acids. The CDR3 sequence: CASAGLAGGGTDTQYF. In DNA form, the CDR3 reads TGTGCCAGCGCGGGGCTAGCGGGGGGCGGAACAGATACGCAGTATTTT.

A remark on this clone: This sample includes further DNA sequences coding for the same CDR3. This rearrangement joins TRBV18 to TRBJ1-5; D perhaps matches TRBD1 (6 bases). This CDR3 is 12 amino acids long. Germline-derived CDR1 and CDR2 are KGHSH and LQKENI. With 3 bases removed from V and 7 bases from J, the gap between germline ends came to 7 bases. The CDR3 DNA follows: TGTGCCAGCTCACCGCAGGGGCAGCCCCAGCATTTT. Its translation is CASSPQGQPQHF.

This clone came up once. The V and J genes are TRBV6-1 and TRBJ2-7; 7 nucleotides match TRBD1. There are 13 residues in the CDR3. Trimming at V came to 8 bases and at J to 0 bases, leaving 4 bases not matched to a gene. The germline CDR1 and CDR2 sequences are MNHNS and SASEGT. The CDR3 region has the DNA TGTGCCAGCCAGAGACAGGGCTCCTACGAGCAGTACTTC. Its translation is CASQRQGSYEQYF.

This sequence joins TRBV9 and TRBJ2-5; 7 bases map to TRBD1. This CDR3 has 14 amino acids. Trimming took 4 bases from V and 5 from J; bases not matched to a gene: 8. CDR1 and CDR2 (germline): SGDLS, YYNGEE. CDR3 bases: TGTGCCAGCAGCCCCGAGACAGGGTTTGAGACCCAGTACTTC. Translation gives CASSPETGFETQYF.

The CDR3 DNA sequence: TGTGCCTGGAGTGTGGAGGGGGCCTATGGCTACACCTTC. It encodes CAWSVEGAYGYTF. V and J are TRBV30 and TRBJ1-2, with TRBD1 identical over 7 bases. Germline V gives CDR1 GTSNPN, CDR2 SVGIG (reference sequence). The ends lost 0 bases at V and 4 bases at J; junction bases unmatched: 2. The CDR3 has 13 residues.

This clone was found a few times. V gene TRBV5-1 combines with J gene TRBJ2-3, with 8 nucleotides matching TRBD2. The J segment lost 4 bases and the V segment lost 3 bases, leaving 4 bases of the junction unmatched. CDR1 and CDR2 from the germline V gene are SGHRS and YFSETQ. The CDR3 sequence is 14 residues long. CDR3 DNA sequence: TGCGCCAGCAGCTCGTTAGCGGGGCCAGATACGCAGTATTTT. Amino acid sequence: CASSSLAGPDTQYF.

This clone was picked up a small number of times. DNA of the CDR3: TGTGCCAGCAGCCCCGGGACAGCCCTTAGCACAGATACGCAGTATTTT. Translation: CASSPGTALSTDTQYF. V and J are TRBV5-6 and TRBJ2-3, with TRBD1 identical over 7 bases. The CDR3 loop spans 16 amino acids. Germline CDR1 and CDR2: SGHDT and YYEEEE. The V segment lost 4 bases and the J segment 0 bases; nucleotides outside the gene matches: 8.

This clone has more than one count but fewer than ten. The chain combines TRBV7-2 with TRBJ1-2; 7 bases fit TRBD1. The J segment lost 2 bases and the V segment lost 5 bases, leaving 2 bases of the junction unmatched. From germline, CDR1 is SGHTA and CDR2 FQGNSA. This CDR3 has 13 residues. The CDR3 nucleotides read TGTGCCAGCAGCATGGGACAGAACTATGGCTACACCTTC. Protein: CASSMGQNYGYTF.

This clone was recorded a few times. The chain employs TRBV15 and TRBJ2-2; maybe TRBD1 (5 bases). Germline CDR1 reads LNHNV; CDR2 reads YYDKDF (reference sequence). CDR3 length: 14 residues. V was cut by 0 bases and J by 11 bases, with 13 bases left in between. This CDR3 reads CATSRDVQATELFF. The DNA of the CDR3 is TGTGCCACCAGCAGAGACGTACAGGCTACTGAGCTGTTTTTT.

This chain connects TRBV11-2 to TRBJ1-1; 8 positions agree with TRBD1. Germline CDR1 SGHAT, CDR2 FQNNGV. CDR3 length: 14 residues. V lost 7 bases to trimming and J lost 0 bases; unmatched junction nucleotides: 4. CDR3 region: CASTRTGLNTEAFF. For the CDR3, the DNA is TGTGCCAGCACCAGGACAGGGTTGAACACTGAAGCTTTCTTT.